These T cell receptor beta chains were read from a single sample in a study of blood T cells in healthy people across ages. TCRdb ran MiXCR on the 5' RACE reads and lists one entry per CDR3 protein. The sample has 650,000 to 1,000,000 distinct CDR3 sequences, 35% to 40% seen once. The sample consisted of blood. The receptors stem from a young man in good health. Both conserved end residues are part of each CDR3.

TRBJ2-2	TRBV5-1	CASSLEAGSEELFF
TRBJ2-5	TRBV12-3/TRBV12-4	CASSSPTGRGETQYF
TRBJ2-5	TRBV11-2	CASSPGASGGLQETQYF
TRBJ2-5	TRBV12-3/TRBV12-4	CASSLGVATQYF
TRBJ1-2	TRBV12-3/TRBV12-4	CASSLRDSYGYTF
TRBJ2-3	TRBV7-3	CASSLSRGGIDTQYF
TRBJ1-3	TRBV7-2	CASSLANGNTIYF
TRBJ2-1	TRBV12-3/TRBV12-4	CASTWSDRPYNEQFF
TRBJ2-5	TRBV28	CASSSRLAGAEYF
TRBJ2-5	TRBV28	CASSLSGTISYF
TRBJ1-1	TRBV4-3	CASSPGGGGYTEAFF
TRBJ2-7	TRBV12-3/TRBV12-4	CARSTEQRRDSYEQYF
TRBJ2-7	TRBV12-3/TRBV12-4	CASSSGSGEASEQYF
TRBJ2-7	TRBV4-2	CASSQLPAGAEQYF
TRBJ2-3	TRBV4-2	CASSRGGGSGAPGTTQYF
TRBJ2-6	TRBV21-1	CASSKRSEDLSPGANVLTF
TRBJ2-1	TRBV3-1	CASSQEIGELNNEQFF
TRBJ1-5	TRBV20-1	CSARVSNQPQHF
TRBJ1-4	TRBV2	CASKLGTANEKLFF
TRBJ1-1	TRBV2	CASSVGATEAFF
TRBJ1-1	TRBV12-3/TRBV12-4	CASSDRGDTEAFF
TRBJ1-2	TRBV9	CASSVAAGGDYGYTF
TRBJ2-1	TRBV19	CASSISRGQGLLFF
NA	TRBV3-1	CASSQVGNEQYF
TRBJ1-6	TRBV12-3/TRBV12-4	CASSLTGTGGEAYNSPLHF
TRBJ2-3	TRBV5-1	CASSLEPSGSTDTQYF
TRBJ1-1	TRBV18	CASSQAGDNTEAFF
TRBJ2-1	TRBV6-2/TRBV6-3	CASRLAVDNEQFF
TRBJ1-2	TRBV4-3	CASSQETGGRDYGYTF
TRBJ2-3	TRBV7-9	CASSLSENRVLLTDTQYF
TRBJ2-4	TRBV12-3/TRBV12-4	CASSPQSENIQYF
TRBJ2-4	TRBV5-1	CASSLGQGNGIQYF
TRBJ1-5	TRBV20-1	CSARRPGNQPQHF
TRBJ2-6	TRBV7-3	CASSLTSGSGANVLTF
TRBJ2-3	TRBV11-2	CASSFDTIGTALSSTDTQYF
TRBJ2-1	TRBV29-1	CSADPLAFGEQFF
TRBJ1-1	TRBV5-1	CASSPIPLTSQGGTEAFF
TRBJ2-3	TRBV7-2	CASSLEPGRPDTQYF
TRBJ1-2	TRBV12-3/TRBV12-4	CTSSATAQGYGYTF
TRBJ2-4	TRBV12-3/TRBV12-4	CASSPGTGGSSRNIQYF
TRBJ2-6	TRBV5-8	CASSRGLLGANVLTF
TRBJ2-1	TRBV7-8	CASTNRGDEQFF
TRBJ1-5	TRBV6-6	CASRPQGADNQPQHF
TRBJ2-7	TRBV7-2	CASSLRTGETYEQYF
TRBJ1-2	TRBV20-1	CSAGDGVYGYTF
TRBJ2-2	TRBV28	CTRTGASSGELFF
TRBJ1-2	TRBV4-1	CASSQVTVWYGYTF
TRBJ2-7	TRBV3-1	CASRKAGIEDEQYF
TRBJ1-1	TRBV12-3/TRBV12-4	CASSLIGNTEAFF
TRBJ1-2	TRBV7-2	CASSSYIDTNYGYTF